This passage covers 10 T cell receptor beta chains from one sample sequenced in a study of CD8 T cells in ankylosing spondylitis. These receptors' targets are unknown. Study-level points and caveats: Seemingly characteristic of ankylosing spondylitis blood was a TCR beta motif consisting of several highly homologous variants.

MiXCR was run by TCRdb on the 5' RACE reads, yielding one entry per CDR3 protein. The sample contains around 430,000 distinct CDR3 sequences, over 15% of which appear only once. Sequenced material: blood, either unsorted or a sorted T cell fraction (not recorded which). These receptors all stem from a male donor with ankylosing spondylitis.

This rearrangement joins TRBV20-1 to TRBJ1-5; D uncertain. Looked up from germline, CDR1 is DFQATT and CDR2 is SNEGSKA (reference sequence). Trimming removed 6 bases from V and 4 bases from J, with 10 bases in between. The CDR3 consists of 12 residues. CDR3 loop: CSAETGNQPQHF. CDR3 sequence (DNA): TGCAGTGCCGAGACGGGTAATCAGCCCCAGCATTTT.

Only a few counts were recorded for this clonotype. In DNA form, the CDR3 reads TGTGCCAGCAGTGCTTTGGTACAGGGAGGGCGAGAGACCCAGTACTTC. It yields the protein CASSALVQGGRETQYF. The V gene is TRBV27, the J gene TRBJ2-5; D might be TRBD2 (7 bases). Trimming shortened V by 5 bases and J by 4 bases, and 20 bases separated the two germline ends. This CDR3 has 16 amino acids. The V gene's germline CDR1 is MNHEY and CDR2 SMNVEV (reference sequence).

The sample holds a few counts of this clonotype. The chain recombines TRBV7-8 with TRBJ2-1, with 7 bases matching TRBD1. V lost 6 bases and J lost 4; bases outside the gene matches: 15. Germline CDR1 is SGHVS and CDR2 is FQNEAQ. This CDR3 is 17 amino acids long. The CDR3 loop reads CASSSDPTGPYYNEQFF. CDR3 DNA: TGTGCCAGCAGTTCAGATCCGACAGGGCCCTATTACAATGAGCAGTTCTTC.

The table lists this clonotype with a few counts. The chain couples TRBV20-1 to TRBJ2-7, with a possible D match to TRBD2 (6 bases). CDR1 DFQATT and CDR2 SNEGSKA come from the germline V gene (reference sequence). V was trimmed by 6 bases and J by 3 bases, leaving 12 bases between them. CDR3 size: 12 residues. CDR3 sequence: CSALSGYYEQYF. CDR3 in DNA: TGCAGTGCCCTCAGCGGGTACTACGAGCAGTACTTC.

This chain joins TRBV14 and TRBJ2-7, with TRBD1 as a possible D gene (5 bases). Trimming took 4 bases from V and 4 from J, leaving 11 bases between them. Germline V CDR1 and CDR2: SGHDN, FVKESK. The CDR3 runs 13 residues. The CDR3 nucleotides are TGTGCCAGCAGCCTAGGGGTAGTGTACGAGCAGTACTTC. Protein: CASSLGVVYEQYF.

The J gene is TRBJ1-2, the V gene TRBV5-1; D may be TRBD1 (6 bases). Germline lookup yields CDR1 SGHRS and CDR2 YFSETQ. This CDR3 spans 15 amino acids. With 0 bases removed from V and 7 bases from J, the gap between germline ends came to 16 bases. The CDR3 here is CASSLGLDSLGGYTF. DNA for the CDR3: TGCGCCAGCAGCTTGGGTTTGGACAGTTTGGGTGGCTACACCTTC. The whole variable domain, filled in from reference TRBV5-1 and TRBJ1-2, reads KAGVTQTPRYLIKTRGQQVTLSCSPISGHRSVSWYQQTPGQGLQFLFEYFSETQRNKGNFPGRFSGRQFSNSRSEMNVSTLELGDSALYLCASSLGLDSLGGYTFGSGTRLTVV.

This clonotype has just a few counts. The rearrangement joins TRBV12-3 or TRBV12-4 to TRBJ1-1, with a possible D match to TRBD1 (6 bases). The CDR3 extends over 13 amino acids. V lost 6 bases and J lost 5, with 13 bases in between. The CDR3 nucleotides are TGTGCCAGCAGAGACGACAGGAAGACTGAAGCTTTCTTT. Amino acids: CASRDDRKTEAFF.

In this sample, this clonotype turned up a few times. V usage is TRBV5-1 and J usage is TRBJ1-6, with 8 bases lining up with TRBD1. Looked up from germline, CDR1 is SGHRS and CDR2 is YFSETQ. The CDR3 covers 16 residues. V shed 3 bases and J 7 bases; nucleotides not matched to a gene: 9. CDR3 residues: CASSSGGQVANSPLHF. CDR3 in DNA: TGCGCCAGCAGCTCGGGGGGACAGGTCGCGAATTCACCCCTCCACTTT.

Ten or more counts support this clonotype. This chain uses TRBV25-1 with TRBJ2-7; tentative D call: TRBD1 (5 bases). Germline values: CDR1 MGHDK, CDR2 SYGVNS. The CDR3 runs to 15 residues. Trimming stripped 6 bases from V and 4 bases from J, with 19 bases between. In DNA form, the CDR3 reads TGTGCCAGCAGCGCGTCCAGGACATACCTTTACGAGCAGTACTTC. It is translated as CASSASRTYLYEQYF.

This sequence joins TRBV6-5 and TRBJ1-4; D is perhaps TRBD1 (6 bases). This CDR3 is 15 amino acids long. V lost 3 bases and J lost 7, with 15 bases in between. CDR1 and CDR2 (germline): MNHEY, SVGAGI. The chain's CDR3 is CASSYTGTLGEKLFF. For the CDR3, the DNA is TGTGCCAGCAGTTATACCGGGACATTGGGTGAAAAACTGTTTTTT.